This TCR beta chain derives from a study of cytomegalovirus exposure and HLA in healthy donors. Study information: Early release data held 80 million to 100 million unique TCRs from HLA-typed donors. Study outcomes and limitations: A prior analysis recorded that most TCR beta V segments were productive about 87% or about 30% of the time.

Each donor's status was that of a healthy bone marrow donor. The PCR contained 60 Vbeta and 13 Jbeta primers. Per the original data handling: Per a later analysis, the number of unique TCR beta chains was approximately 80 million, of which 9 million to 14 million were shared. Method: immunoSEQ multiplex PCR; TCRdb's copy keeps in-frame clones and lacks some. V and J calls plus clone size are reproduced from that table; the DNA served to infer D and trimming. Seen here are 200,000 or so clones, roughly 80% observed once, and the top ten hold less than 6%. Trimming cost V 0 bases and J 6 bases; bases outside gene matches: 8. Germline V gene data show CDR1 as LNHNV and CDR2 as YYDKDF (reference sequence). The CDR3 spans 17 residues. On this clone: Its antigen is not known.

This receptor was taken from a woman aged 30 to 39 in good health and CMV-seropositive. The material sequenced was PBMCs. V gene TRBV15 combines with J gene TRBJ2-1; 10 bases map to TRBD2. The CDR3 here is CATSRDLSGRASNEQFF. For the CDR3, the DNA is TGTGCCACCAGCAGAGATCTGAGCGGGAGGGCCTCCAATGAGCAGTTCTTC. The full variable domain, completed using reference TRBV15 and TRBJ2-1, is DAMVIQNPRYQVTQFGKPVTLSCSQTLNHNVMYWYQQKSSQAPKLLFHYYDKDFNNEADTPDNFQSRRPNTSFCFLDIRSPGLGDTAMYLCATSRDLSGRASNEQFFGPGTRLTVL.